This T cell receptor beta chain was sequenced for a study of shared clonotypes between healthy human individuals. Overall study context: Per donor, three plates held CD4 naive cells, three held CD4 memory, two held CD8 naive and one held CD8 memory. Broader study findings: Rarefaction analysis demonstrated incomplete sorted-subset sequencing notwithstanding large depth. In general, naive subsets displayed greater estimated richness than memory subsets did.

In the case of this clone: Antigen unknown.

The germline V gene has CDR1 MNHEY and CDR2 SVGAGI. The trim removed 4 bases at V and 5 bases at J, leaving 13 bases unmatched. The CDR3 contains 16 residues. Here immunoSEQ multiplex PCR was the method, and the copy in TCRdb shows in-frame clones only, minus some. Here the sample spans over a million clones, 60% to 80% being singletons. The sequenced sample was memory CD4+ T cells sorted from blood. Noted subset: CD45RA-negative fraction. The rearrangement joins TRBV6-5 to TRBJ2-7; 8 nucleotides agree with TRBD2. This clonotype was obtained from a man aged 18 to 30 in good health. CDR3 DNA sequence: TGTGCCAGCAGTTTTTCACGACTAGCGCTTACTAACGAGCAGTACTTC. Residues: CASSFSRLALTNEQYF.